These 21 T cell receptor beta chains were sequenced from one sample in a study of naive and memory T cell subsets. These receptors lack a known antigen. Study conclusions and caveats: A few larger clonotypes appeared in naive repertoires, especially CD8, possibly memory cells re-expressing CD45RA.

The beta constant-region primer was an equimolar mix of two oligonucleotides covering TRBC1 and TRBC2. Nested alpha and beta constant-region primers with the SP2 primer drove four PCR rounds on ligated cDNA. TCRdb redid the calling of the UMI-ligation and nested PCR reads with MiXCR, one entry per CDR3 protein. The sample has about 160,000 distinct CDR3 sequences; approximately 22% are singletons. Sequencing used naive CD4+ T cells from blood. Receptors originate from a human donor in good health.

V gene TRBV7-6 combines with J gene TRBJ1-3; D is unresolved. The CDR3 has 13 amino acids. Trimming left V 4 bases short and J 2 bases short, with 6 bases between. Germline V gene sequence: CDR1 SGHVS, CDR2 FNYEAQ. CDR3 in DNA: TGTGCCAGCAGCTCCTTCACTGGAAACACCATATATTTT. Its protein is CASSSFTGNTIYF.

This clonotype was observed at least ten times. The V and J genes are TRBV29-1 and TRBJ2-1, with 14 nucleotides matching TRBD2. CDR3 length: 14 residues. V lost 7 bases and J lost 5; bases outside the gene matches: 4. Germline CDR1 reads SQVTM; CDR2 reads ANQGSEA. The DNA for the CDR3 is TGCAGCGCCCGACTAGCGGGAGGGAACAATGAGCAGTTCTTC. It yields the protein CSARLAGGNNEQFF.

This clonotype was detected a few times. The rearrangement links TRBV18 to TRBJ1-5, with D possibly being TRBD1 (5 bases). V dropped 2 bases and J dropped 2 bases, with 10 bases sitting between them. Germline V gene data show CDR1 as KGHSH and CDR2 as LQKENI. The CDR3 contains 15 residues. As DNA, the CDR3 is TGTGCCAGCTCACCATTGGGCAGGGGCAATCAGCCCCAGCATTTT. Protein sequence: CASSPLGRGNQPQHF. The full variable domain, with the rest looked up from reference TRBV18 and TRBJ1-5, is NAGVMQNPRHLVRRRGQEARLRCSPMKGHSHVYWYRQLPEEGLKFMVYLQKENIIDESGMPKERFSAEFPKEGPSILRIQQVVRGDSAAYFCASSPLGRGNQPQHFGDGTRLSIL.

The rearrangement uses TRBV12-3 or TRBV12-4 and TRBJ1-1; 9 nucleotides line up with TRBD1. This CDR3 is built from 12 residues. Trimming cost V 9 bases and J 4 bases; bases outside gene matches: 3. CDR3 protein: CASNRGPTEAFF. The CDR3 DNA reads TGTGCCAGTAACAGGGGGCCCACTGAAGCTTTCTTT.

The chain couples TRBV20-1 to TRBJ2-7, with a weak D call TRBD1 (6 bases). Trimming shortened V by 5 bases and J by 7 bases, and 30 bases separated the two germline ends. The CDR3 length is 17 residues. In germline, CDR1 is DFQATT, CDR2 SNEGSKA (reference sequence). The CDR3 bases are TGCAGTGCTGCCAAGGTCCTAGACAGGCTGACTCCGAGTGAGCAGTACTTC. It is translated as CSAAKVLDRLTPSEQYF.

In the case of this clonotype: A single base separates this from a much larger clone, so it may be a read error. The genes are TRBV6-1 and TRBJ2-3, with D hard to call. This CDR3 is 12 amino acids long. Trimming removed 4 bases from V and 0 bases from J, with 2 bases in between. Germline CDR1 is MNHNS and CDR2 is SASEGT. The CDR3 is CASSGSTDTQYF. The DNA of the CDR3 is TGTGCCAGCAGTGGGAGCACAGATACGCAGTATTTT.

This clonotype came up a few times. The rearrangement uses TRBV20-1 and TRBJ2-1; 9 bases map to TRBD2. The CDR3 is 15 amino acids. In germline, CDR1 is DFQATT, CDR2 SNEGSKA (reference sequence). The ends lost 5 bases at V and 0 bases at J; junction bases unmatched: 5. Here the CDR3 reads CSAPEAGGSYNEQFF. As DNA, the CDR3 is TGCAGTGCTCCCGAAGCGGGAGGCTCCTACAATGAGCAGTTCTTC.

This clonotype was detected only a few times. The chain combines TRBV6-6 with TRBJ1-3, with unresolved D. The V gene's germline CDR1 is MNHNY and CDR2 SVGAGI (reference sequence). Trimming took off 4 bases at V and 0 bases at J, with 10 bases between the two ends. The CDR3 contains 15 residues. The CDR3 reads CASSSYMFSGNTIYF. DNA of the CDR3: TGTGCCAGCAGTTCATACATGTTCTCTGGAAACACCATATATTTT.

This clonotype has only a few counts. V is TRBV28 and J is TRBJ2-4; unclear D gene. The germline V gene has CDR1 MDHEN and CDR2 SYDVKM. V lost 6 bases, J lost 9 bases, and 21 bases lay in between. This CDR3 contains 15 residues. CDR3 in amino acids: CASRKMGPQPPIQYF. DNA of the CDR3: TGTGCCAGCAGAAAGATGGGTCCCCAACCGCCCATTCAGTACTTC.

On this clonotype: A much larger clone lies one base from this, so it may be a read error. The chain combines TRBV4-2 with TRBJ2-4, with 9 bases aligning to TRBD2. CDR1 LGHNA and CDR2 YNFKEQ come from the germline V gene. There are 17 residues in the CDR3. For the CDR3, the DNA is TGTTCCAGCAGCCAAGATCTGGGTAGCGGGAGCAGGGTCATTCAGTACTTC. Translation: CSSSQDLGSGSRVIQYF.

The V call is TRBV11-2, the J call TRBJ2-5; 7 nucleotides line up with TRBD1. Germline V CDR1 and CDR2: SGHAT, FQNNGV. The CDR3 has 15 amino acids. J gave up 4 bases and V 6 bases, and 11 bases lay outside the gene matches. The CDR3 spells CASSRDRDGSETQYF. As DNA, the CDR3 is TGTGCCAGCAGTCGCGACAGGGATGGATCAGAGACCCAGTACTTC.

CDR3 in amino acids: CASSPVGGSSYEQYF. The CDR3 region has the DNA TGTGCCAGCAGCCCCGTGGGCGGGAGCTCCTACGAGCAGTACTTC. This chain links TRBV27 with TRBJ2-7; 7 positions match TRBD2. Trimming cost V 6 bases and J 0 bases; bases outside gene matches: 8. The CDR3 length is 15 residues. The germline V gene has CDR1 MNHEY and CDR2 SMNVEV (reference sequence).

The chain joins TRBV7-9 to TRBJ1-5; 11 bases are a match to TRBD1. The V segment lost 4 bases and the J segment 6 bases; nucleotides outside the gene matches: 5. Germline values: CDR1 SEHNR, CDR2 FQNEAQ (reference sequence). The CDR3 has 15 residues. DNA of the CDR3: TGTGCCAGCAGCTCCGGACAGGGGGCCGGTCAGCCCCAGCATTTT. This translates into CASSSGQGAGQPQHF.

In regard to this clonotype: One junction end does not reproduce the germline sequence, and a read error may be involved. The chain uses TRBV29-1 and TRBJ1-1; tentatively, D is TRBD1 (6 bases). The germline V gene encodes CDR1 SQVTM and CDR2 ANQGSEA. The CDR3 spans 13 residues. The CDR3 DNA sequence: TGCAGCGCTGAACGGGGGGCGGGCACTGAAGCTTTCTTT. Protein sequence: CSAERGAGTEAFF.

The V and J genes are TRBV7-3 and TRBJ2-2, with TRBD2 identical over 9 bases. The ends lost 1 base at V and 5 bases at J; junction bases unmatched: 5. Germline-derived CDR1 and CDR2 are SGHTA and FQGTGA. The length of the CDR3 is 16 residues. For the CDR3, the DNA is TGTGCCAGCAGCTTAATCGGACTAGCGACTACCGGGGAGCTGTTTTTT. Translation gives CASSLIGLATTGELFF.

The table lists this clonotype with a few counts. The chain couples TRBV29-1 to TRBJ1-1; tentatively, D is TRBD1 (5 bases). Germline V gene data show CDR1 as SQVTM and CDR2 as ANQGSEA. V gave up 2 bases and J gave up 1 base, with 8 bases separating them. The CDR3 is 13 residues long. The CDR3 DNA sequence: TGCAGCGTTGAATTGGGGCAGAACACTGAAGCTTTCTTT. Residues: CSVELGQNTEAFF.

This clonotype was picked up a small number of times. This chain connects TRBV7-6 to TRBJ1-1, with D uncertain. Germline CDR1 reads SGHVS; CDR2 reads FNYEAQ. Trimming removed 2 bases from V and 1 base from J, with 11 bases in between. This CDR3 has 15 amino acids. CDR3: CASSLSYSQNTEAFF. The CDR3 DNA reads TGTGCCAGCAGCTTAAGCTACAGCCAGAACACTGAAGCTTTCTTT.

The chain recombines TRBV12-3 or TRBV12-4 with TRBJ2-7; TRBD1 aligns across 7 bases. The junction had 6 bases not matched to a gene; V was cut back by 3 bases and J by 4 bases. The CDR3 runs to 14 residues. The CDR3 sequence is CASSLNRGSYEQYF. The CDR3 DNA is TGTGCCAGCAGTTTGAACAGGGGCTCTTACGAGCAGTACTTC.

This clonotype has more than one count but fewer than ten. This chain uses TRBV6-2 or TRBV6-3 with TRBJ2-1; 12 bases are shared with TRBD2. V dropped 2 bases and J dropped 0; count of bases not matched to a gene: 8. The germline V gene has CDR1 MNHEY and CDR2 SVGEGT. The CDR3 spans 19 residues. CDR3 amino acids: CASSYPLAGGPDSYNEQFF. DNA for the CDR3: TGTGCCAGCAGTTACCCCCTAGCGGGAGGGCCCGACTCCTACAATGAGCAGTTCTTC.

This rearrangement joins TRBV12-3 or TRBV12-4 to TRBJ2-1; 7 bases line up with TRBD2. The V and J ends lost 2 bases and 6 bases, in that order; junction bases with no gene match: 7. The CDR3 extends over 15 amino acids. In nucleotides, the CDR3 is TGTGCCAGCAGTTTACGGACTAGTGTTAGCAATGAGCAGTTCTTC. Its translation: CASSLRTSVSNEQFF.

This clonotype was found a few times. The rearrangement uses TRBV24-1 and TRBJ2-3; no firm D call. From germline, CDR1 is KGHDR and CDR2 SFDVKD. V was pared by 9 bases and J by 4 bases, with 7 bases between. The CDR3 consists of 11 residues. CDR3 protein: CATGFSDTQYF. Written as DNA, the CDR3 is TGTGCCACCGGATTCTCAGATACGCAGTATTTT.